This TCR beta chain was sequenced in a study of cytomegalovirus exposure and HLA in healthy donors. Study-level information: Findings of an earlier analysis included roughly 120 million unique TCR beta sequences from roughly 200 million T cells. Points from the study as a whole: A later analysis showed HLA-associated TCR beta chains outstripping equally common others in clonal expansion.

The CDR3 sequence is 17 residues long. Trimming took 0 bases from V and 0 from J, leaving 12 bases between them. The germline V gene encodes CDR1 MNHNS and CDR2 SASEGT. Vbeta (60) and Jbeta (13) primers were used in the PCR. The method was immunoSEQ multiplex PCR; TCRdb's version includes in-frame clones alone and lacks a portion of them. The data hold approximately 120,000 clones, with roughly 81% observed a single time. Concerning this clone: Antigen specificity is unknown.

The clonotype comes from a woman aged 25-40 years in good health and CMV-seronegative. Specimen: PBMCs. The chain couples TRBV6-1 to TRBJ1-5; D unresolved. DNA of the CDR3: TGTGCCAGCAGTGAAGCTTTACAGATTTATAGCAATCAGCCCCAGCATTTT. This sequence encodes CASSEALQIYSNQPQHF.